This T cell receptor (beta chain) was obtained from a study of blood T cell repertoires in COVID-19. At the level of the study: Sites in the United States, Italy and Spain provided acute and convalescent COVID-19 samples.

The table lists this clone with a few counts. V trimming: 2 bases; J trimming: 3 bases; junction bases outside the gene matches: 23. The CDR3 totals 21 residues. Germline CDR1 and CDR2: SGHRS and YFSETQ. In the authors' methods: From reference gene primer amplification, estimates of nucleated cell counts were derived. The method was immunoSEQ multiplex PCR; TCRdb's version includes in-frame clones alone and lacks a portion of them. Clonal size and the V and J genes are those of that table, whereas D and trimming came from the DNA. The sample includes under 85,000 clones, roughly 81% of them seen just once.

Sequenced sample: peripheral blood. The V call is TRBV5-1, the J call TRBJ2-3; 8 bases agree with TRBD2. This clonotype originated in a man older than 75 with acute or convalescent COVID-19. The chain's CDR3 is CASSFFTRLAGFGASTDTQYF. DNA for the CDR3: TGCGCCAGCAGCTTCTTTACCCGGCTAGCGGGCTTCGGTGCTAGTACAGATACGCAGTATTTT.